This TCR beta chain was recorded in a study of vaccination and CD4 T cells after COVID-19. Study-wide background: Each participant underwent a two-dose regimen of either the BNT162b2 or the mRNA-1273 vaccine.

J was trimmed by 7 bases and V by 6 bases; bases with no gene match: 14. The CDR3 covers 16 residues. The germline V gene has CDR1 DFQATT and CDR2 SNEGSKA (reference sequence). This clonotype was picked up a small number of times. Its antigen is not known. The Oncomine TCR Beta short-read assay was applied to DNA of cultured CD4+ T cells. Genomic DNA was isolated from CD4+ T cells that had been cultured. TCRdb reprocessed the PCR reads via MiXCR and lists one record per CDR3 protein. The table has around 10,000 distinct CDR3 sequences, less than 40% seen once. Specified treatment: roughly 11-day PBMC culture with coronavirus spike peptide pools or control peptides (ViraFEST assay). CD4+ T lymphocytes from the unexposed donor were collected before the COVID-19 pandemic (2011-2018). Once peptide pools had expanded antigen-specific T cells, ViraFEST sequenced TCRs.

The chain couples TRBV20-1 to TRBJ2-2; TRBD2 matches at 10 bases. This clonotype originated in a human donor in good health. The specimen was CD4+ T cells from blood, cultured in vitro. CDR3 residues: CSAVRAGGPKIGELFF. CDR3 DNA sequence: TGCAGTGCAGTCAGAGCGGGAGGGCCTAAGATCGGGGAGCTGTTTTTT.